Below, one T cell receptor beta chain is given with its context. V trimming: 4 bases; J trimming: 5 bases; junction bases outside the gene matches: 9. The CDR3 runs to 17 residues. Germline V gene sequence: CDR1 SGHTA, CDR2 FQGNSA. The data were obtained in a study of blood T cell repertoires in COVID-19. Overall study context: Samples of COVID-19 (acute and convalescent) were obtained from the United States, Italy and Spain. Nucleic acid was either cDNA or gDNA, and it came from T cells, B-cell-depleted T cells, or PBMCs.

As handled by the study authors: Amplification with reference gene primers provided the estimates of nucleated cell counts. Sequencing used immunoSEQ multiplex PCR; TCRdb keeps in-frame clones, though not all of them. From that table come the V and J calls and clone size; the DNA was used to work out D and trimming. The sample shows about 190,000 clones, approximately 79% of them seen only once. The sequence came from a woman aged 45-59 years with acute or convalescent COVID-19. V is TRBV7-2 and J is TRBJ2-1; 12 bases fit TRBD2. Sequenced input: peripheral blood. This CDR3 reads CASSSASGGAWNNEQFF. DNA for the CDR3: TGTGCCAGCAGCTCGGCTAGCGGGGGGGCCTGGAACAATGAGCAGTTCTTC.